Below are 26 T cell receptor beta chains sequenced from a single sample in a study of T cells in Graves' hyperthyroidism and ophthalmopathy. Amplification targeted TCR beta CDR3 regions from RNA transcripts. With the HTBI primer set, the TCR CDR3 went through a first round of RT-PCR. TCRdb re-called the multiplex PCR reads with MiXCR, one entry per CDR3 protein. The sample has more than 500,000 distinct CDR3 sequences; roughly 16% are singletons. Sequencing was done on a sample of blood. These receptors were obtained from a woman aged 25 to 39 with Graves' hyperthyroidism.

This clonotype was seen a handful of times. This chain connects TRBV6-2 or TRBV6-3 to TRBJ2-7; 10 bases map to TRBD1. V lost 4 bases to trimming and J lost 0 bases; unmatched junction nucleotides: 15. Germline-derived CDR1 and CDR2 are MNHEY and SVGEGT. This CDR3 is 19 amino acids long. The CDR3 DNA sequence: TGTGCCAGCAGTTCGACAGGGGGCGGCACTAGCGGCCACTCCTACGAGCAGTACTTC. Amino acids: CASSSTGGGTSGHSYEQYF.

This clonotype was found a few times. This rearrangement joins TRBV7-9 to TRBJ2-7, with 10 bases lining up with TRBD2. The V gene's germline CDR1 is SEHNR and CDR2 FQNEAQ (reference sequence). Unmatched junction bases numbered 15, after V lost 6 bases and J lost 7 bases. The CDR3 consists of 16 residues. CDR3 nucleotide sequence: TGTGCCAGCAGACCATTACCCGGGACTAGCGCGTCTGAGCAGTACTTC. Amino acids: CASRPLPGTSASEQYF. The full variable domain, with the rest looked up from reference TRBV7-9 and TRBJ2-7, is DTGVSQNPRHKITKRGQNVTFRCDPISEHNRLYWYRQTLGQGPEFLTYFQNEAQLEKSRLLSDRFSAERPKGSFSTLEIQRTEQGDSAMYLCASRPLPGTSASEQYFGPGTRLTVT.

The genes are TRBV7-9 and TRBJ2-3; D is unresolved. The CDR3 spans 14 residues. Germline CDR1 reads SEHNR; CDR2 reads FQNEAQ (reference sequence). The germline V and J ends were trimmed by 1 base and 2 bases, with 7 bases remaining between them. The CDR3 protein is CASSLGVVTDTQYF. CDR3 sequence (DNA): TGTGCCAGCAGCTTAGGGGTGGTCACAGATACGCAGTATTTT.

CDR3 sequence (DNA): TGTGCCAGCAGCTTAGGATCTTGGACAGTTGCTTTCTTT. Residues: CASSLGSWTVAFF. This rearrangement joins TRBV7-2 to TRBJ1-1; the D gene is possibly TRBD1 (6 bases). Germline V gene lookup returns CDR1 SGHTA and CDR2 FQGNSA. The length of the CDR3 is 13 residues. Trimming removed 1 base from V and 11 bases from J, with 14 bases in between.

The table lists this clonotype with many counts. This chain joins TRBV5-1 and TRBJ1-5; D not resolved. V lost 0 bases to trimming and J lost 6 bases, with 7 bases between them. Per germline, CDR1 SGHRS and CDR2 YFSETQ. This CDR3 region has 13 residues. The CDR3 bases are TGCGCCAGCAGCTTGGAGGGTCGTCAGCCCCAGCATTTT. This codes for CASSLEGRQPQHF.

There are many counts of this clonotype. J is TRBJ2-3 and V is TRBV20-1; 11 bases fit TRBD2. CDR3 length equals 16 residues. J was trimmed by 0 bases and V by 5 bases; bases with no gene match: 7. Germline lookup yields CDR1 DFQATT and CDR2 SNEGSKA (reference sequence). CDR3 region: CSAYGLAGRSTDTQYF. The CDR3 bases are TGCAGTGCTTACGGACTAGCGGGCCGGAGCACAGATACGCAGTATTTT.

This clonotype has more than one count but fewer than ten. This chain connects TRBV19 to TRBJ1-1; no clear D. Germline loops: CDR1 LNHDA, CDR2 SQIVND (reference sequence). CDR3 length equals 13 residues. Trimming took off 10 bases at V and 1 base at J, with 13 bases between the two ends. The DNA for the CDR3 is TGTGCCACCGAGACCGGGGAGAACACTGAAGCTTTCTTT. This gives the protein CATETGENTEAFF.

This clonotype was picked up a small number of times. The chain is built from TRBV19 and TRBJ2-3, with unresolved D. This CDR3 comprises 16 residues. V was clipped by 6 bases and J by 0 bases, with 16 bases between them. CDR1 LNHDA and CDR2 SQIVND come from the germline V gene (reference sequence). The CDR3 protein is CASSAPDVSSTDTQYF. As DNA, the CDR3 is TGTGCCAGTAGCGCACCTGATGTCTCTAGCACAGATACGCAGTATTTT. Filled out from reference TRBV19 and TRBJ2-3, the complete variable domain reads DGGITQSPKYLFRKEGQNVTLSCEQNLNHDAMYWYRQDPGQGLRLIYYSQIVNDFQKGDIAEGYSVSREKKESFPLTVTSAQKNPTAFYLCASSAPDVSSTDTQYFGPGTRLTVL.

This clonotype turned up a few times. The chain combines TRBV18 with TRBJ2-3; the D gene is possibly TRBD1 (5 bases). Germline-derived CDR1 and CDR2 are KGHSH and LQKENI. V lost 4 bases and J lost 6, with 17 bases in between. This CDR3 has 15 amino acids. The CDR3 sequence: CASSLSDGAGDTQYF. The DNA for the CDR3 is TGTGCCAGCTCACTATCCGATGGGGCAGGGGATACGCAGTATTTT.

This clonotype was counted ten times or more. CDR3 sequence (DNA): TGTGCCAGCAGTTCAGCCCAGGGCAGCGCGATCTACAATGAGCAGTTCTTC. Protein product: CASSSAQGSAIYNEQFF. The chain joins TRBV12-3 or TRBV12-4 to TRBJ2-1; TRBD1 might be the D (5 bases). V was pared by 4 bases and J by 3 bases, with 19 bases between. This CDR3 has 17 residues.

This clonotype was recorded a few times. J is TRBJ2-5 and V is TRBV11-2; 12 positions match TRBD2. Trimming removed 5 bases from V and 4 bases from J; junction bases left unmatched: 11. The CDR3 extends over 17 amino acids. Looked up from germline, CDR1 is SGHAT and CDR2 is FQNNGV. CDR3 in amino acids: CASSQRPLAGGLETQYF. The CDR3 nucleotides are TGTGCCAGCAGCCAGAGACCTCTAGCGGGAGGGCTAGAGACCCAGTACTTC.

This clonotype came up once. This chain joins TRBV2 and TRBJ2-7; D is perhaps TRBD1 or TRBD2 (5 bases each). The germline V gene encodes CDR1 SNHLY and CDR2 FYNNEI. Trimming left V 5 bases short and J 3 bases short, with 11 bases between. This CDR3 is 13 amino acids long. The CDR3 spells CASSFGADYEQYF. The CDR3 nucleotides are TGTGCCAGCAGTTTCGGGGCAGACTACGAGCAGTACTTC.

This clonotype was picked up many times. The CDR3 loop is CSATALGVAGFEQFF. The CDR3 DNA reads TGCAGTGCAACAGCCCTCGGGGTAGCGGGATTCGAGCAGTTCTTC. V and J are TRBV20-1 and TRBJ2-1, with 8 bases identical to TRBD2. V lost 6 bases to trimming and J lost 10 bases; unmatched junction nucleotides: 17. Germline V gene data show CDR1 as DFQATT and CDR2 as SNEGSKA (reference sequence). The CDR3 contains 15 residues.

This clonotype has at least ten counts. The chain joins TRBV28 to TRBJ1-1; D ambiguous. The CDR3 has 14 amino acids. CDR1 MDHEN and CDR2 SYDVKM come from the germline V gene. With 7 bases removed from V and 6 bases from J, the gap between germline ends came to 18 bases. The CDR3, as DNA: TGTGCCAGCACCACCCCCGGAGTAAGATCTGAAGCTTTCTTT. This encodes CASTTPGVRSEAFF.

The sample holds many counts of this clonotype. The chain recombines TRBV6-1 with TRBJ1-6; D gene ambiguous. This CDR3 spans 15 amino acids. Germline values: CDR1 MNHNS, CDR2 SASEGT. The V and J ends lost 8 bases and 2 bases respectively, with 13 bases between them. The CDR3 here is CASLPGSTYNSPLHF. CDR3 DNA sequence: TGTGCCAGCCTCCCTGGGTCAACCTATAATTCACCCCTCCACTTT.

This clonotype has a count of ten or more. In nucleotides, the CDR3 is TGCAGCGCGGACGGGAGTGGGGTGAACACTGAAGCTTTCTTT. This encodes CSADGSGVNTEAFF. The chain carries TRBV29-1 and TRBJ1-1; D call uncertain. V lost 7 bases and J lost 0, with 15 bases in between. The germline V gene encodes CDR1 SQVTM and CDR2 ANQGSEA. This CDR3 comprises 14 residues.

The sample holds a few counts of this clonotype. CDR3: CAWNSDFTQPQHF. In DNA, the CDR3 is TGTGCCTGGAACTCCGATTTCACTCAGCCCCAGCATTTT. This rearrangement joins TRBV30 to TRBJ1-5; no reliable D call. V lost 4 bases to trimming and J lost 6 bases, with 13 bases between them. This CDR3 has 13 amino acids. The germline V gene encodes CDR1 GTSNPN and CDR2 SVGIG (reference sequence).

Of note for this clonotype: A read error is possible here, since a much larger clone lies one base away. The rearrangement links TRBV20-1 to TRBJ2-7; the D gene could be TRBD1 or TRBD2 (5 bases each). Germline V gene data show CDR1 as DFQATT and CDR2 as SNEGSKA (reference sequence). This CDR3 spans 14 amino acids. The CDR3 loop reads CSASPVGDLYEHYF. CDR3 sequence (DNA): TGCAGTGCTAGCCCAGTCGGGGACCTCTACGAGCACTACTTC.

This clonotype was found many times. The rearrangement uses TRBV30 and TRBJ2-1, with D perhaps matching TRBD1 (7 bases). The V gene's germline CDR1 is GTSNPN and CDR2 SVGIG (reference sequence). The ends were cut back, 3 bases at V and 8 bases at J, with 29 bases in the middle. The CDR3 covers 18 residues. The CDR3 region has the DNA TGTGCCTGGAGCTACTTCACCACGATTACATCAGGGGGGTATGAGCAGTTCTTC. Its translation: CAWSYFTTITSGGYEQFF.

The table lists this clonotype with a few counts. The chain carries TRBV7-9 and TRBJ2-2; the D is unclear. Between the trimmed V and J ends, which lost 6 bases and 7 bases, there was a span of 15 bases. The CDR3 contains 14 residues. Germline assignment: CDR1 SEHNR and CDR2 FQNEAQ (reference sequence). The chain's CDR3 is CASRPGPRIGELFF. CDR3 coding DNA: TGTGCCAGCAGGCCGGGCCCCAGGATCGGGGAGCTGTTTTTT.

This clonotype has just a few counts. The CDR3 loop is CASSLGHNPYEQYF. The CDR3 DNA is TGTGCCAGCAGTTTAGGGCATAATCCCTACGAGCAGTACTTC. This chain links TRBV27 with TRBJ2-7; D uncertain. The V gene lost 2 bases and the J gene lost 2 bases, with 10 bases spanning the gap. Germline values: CDR1 MNHEY, CDR2 SMNVEV (reference sequence). This CDR3 is built from 14 residues.

This clonotype was detected ten times or more. The rearrangement joins TRBV6-1 to TRBJ1-3; no clear D gene. Germline assignment: CDR1 MNHNS and CDR2 SASEGT. The CDR3 has 13 residues. Trimming took 7 bases from V and 4 from J, leaving 11 bases between them. The CDR3 nucleotides read TGTGCCAGCAAAGTTCCTGGGGGAAACACCATATATTTT. It specifies CASKVPGGNTIYF.

The chain combines TRBV19 with TRBJ1-5; weak D call: TRBD1 (6 bases). Trimming shortened V by 5 bases and J by 6 bases, and 14 bases separated the two germline ends. The CDR3 spans 14 residues. Germline CDR1 LNHDA, CDR2 SQIVND (reference sequence). The CDR3 bases are TGTGCCAGTAGTCCTAGGGGGGCTACTCAGCCCCAGCATTTT. It is translated as CASSPRGATQPQHF.

This clonotype was picked up many times. J is TRBJ2-1 and V is TRBV9; TRBD1 agrees at 12 bases. With 2 bases clipped from V and 6 bases from J, the junction kept 3 bases outside the gene matches. The CDR3 has 15 residues. The germline V gene encodes CDR1 SGDLS and CDR2 YYNGEE. The CDR3 protein is CASSVGTGGRNEQFF. The CDR3 DNA follows: TGTGCCAGCAGCGTCGGGACAGGGGGCCGCAATGAGCAGTTCTTC.

This clonotype has more than one count but fewer than ten. The genes are TRBV5-1 and TRBJ2-7, with 9 bases aligning to TRBD2. CDR1 SGHRS and CDR2 YFSETQ come from the germline V gene. The CDR3 runs 14 residues. Germline trimming cut 4 bases from V and 6 bases from J; bases unmatched to any gene: 8. The CDR3 here is CASSDRLAGSEQYF. CDR3 sequence (DNA): TGCGCCAGCAGCGACCGGCTAGCGGGAAGCGAGCAGTACTTC.

Notes on this clonotype: A much larger clone is a single base away; this may be a read error. The genes are TRBV28 and TRBJ2-3; D assignment may be TRBD1 or TRBD2 (5 bases each). The CDR3 contains 16 residues. Trimming took off 3 bases at V and 2 bases at J, with 15 bases between the two ends. CDR1 and CDR2 from the germline V gene are MDHEN and SYDVKM. This chain's CDR3 is CASSLTGAGYTDTQYF. The CDR3 coding sequence is TGTGCCAGCAGTTTGACCGGGGCAGGGTACACAGATACGCAGTATTTT.